The 31 T cell receptor beta chains below were found in one sample sequenced in a study of Ad26.COV2.S vaccination and SARS-CoV-2 variants. The sample's treatment: roughly 20 received Ad26.COV2.S at low or high dose, single or two shots; roughly five received placebo; per-sample allocation not given. The samples date from day 63 after the first vaccine or placebo injection. Sequencing was performed with immunoSEQ multiplex PCR; in TCRdb, only in-frame clones are kept and a portion is missing. The table lists some 480,000 clones, around nine tenths of them singletons. Sequencing was performed on peripheral blood, taken in a trial of Ad26.COV2.S vaccine versus placebo. The receptors derive from a person aged 18-65 years who received the Ad26.COV2.S COVID-19 vaccine or a placebo.

The rearrangement joins TRBV29-1 to TRBJ1-2; weak D call: TRBD1 (6 bases). V lost 5 bases and J 5 bases, leaving 9 bases between the germline ends. The CDR3 runs 11 residues. Germline V gives CDR1 SQVTM, CDR2 ANQGSEA. The CDR3 DNA reads TGCAGCGTTATGGGGGCTTATGGCTACACCTTC. Amino acid sequence: CSVMGAYGYTF.

The rearrangement links TRBV28 to TRBJ1-1; TRBD1 is a possible D gene (5 bases). V lost 9 bases to trimming and J lost 1 base, with 12 bases between them. CDR1 MDHEN and CDR2 SYDVKM come from the germline V gene. The CDR3 sequence is 13 residues long. CDR3 sequence: CASRRGKNTEAFF. The CDR3 nucleotides read TGTGCCAGTAGGAGGGGAAAGAACACTGAAGCTTTCTTT.

The gene calls are TRBV6-1 and TRBJ2-7; D remains ambiguous. There are 16 residues in the CDR3. V was pared by 1 base and J by 0 bases, with 13 bases between. The germline V gene encodes CDR1 MNHNS and CDR2 SASEGT. CDR3 in amino acids: CASSEVSPPNSYEQYF. CDR3 bases: TGTGCCAGCAGTGAAGTTTCGCCACCCAACTCCTACGAGCAGTACTTC.

The sample holds a few counts of this clone. The rearrangement links TRBV28 to TRBJ2-2, with 9 bases lining up with TRBD2. This CDR3 is built from 13 residues. The junction had 9 bases not matched to a gene; V was cut back by 10 bases and J by 9 bases. Germline assignment: CDR1 MDHEN and CDR2 SYDVKM. The CDR3 protein is CATEGSGSRELFF. Here the CDR3 DNA reads TGTGCCACCGAGGGTAGCGGGAGTCGGGAGCTGTTTTTT.

The chain is built from TRBV27 and TRBJ2-7, with D maybe TRBD2 (6 bases). Germline V gene sequence: CDR1 MNHEY, CDR2 SMNVEV (reference sequence). This CDR3 is 15 amino acids long. V shed 5 bases and J shed 3 bases, with 17 bases lying between them. The CDR3 reads CASSPTWGGDYEQYF. In DNA, the CDR3 is TGTGCCAGCAGTCCCACTTGGGGCGGGGACTACGAGCAGTACTTC.

The chain carries TRBV5-4 and TRBJ2-1, with 10 bases that match TRBD1. This CDR3 is built from 15 residues. V shed 6 bases, J shed 5 bases, and the junction held 8 bases outside the gene matches. Germline CDR1 reads SGHNT; CDR2 reads YYREEE (reference sequence). The CDR3 DNA sequence: TGTGCCAGCACCACAGGGACAGGGGCTGACAATGAGCAGTTCTTC. This translates into CASTTGTGADNEQFF.

The chain's CDR3 is CASSLEVMSSYNEQFF. CDR3 sequence (DNA): TGCGCCAGCAGCTTGGAAGTCATGAGCTCCTACAATGAGCAGTTCTTC. The chain uses TRBV5-1 and TRBJ2-1; D unresolved. Trimming took off 0 bases at V and 0 bases at J, with 10 bases between the two ends. Germline values: CDR1 SGHRS, CDR2 YFSETQ. This CDR3 has 16 amino acids.

This chain connects TRBV3-1 (or the pseudogene TRBV3-2) to TRBJ1-5; D gene ambiguous. This CDR3 has 13 residues. CDR1 is LGHDT, CDR2 YNNKEL, per germline (reference sequence). The V gene lost 1 base and the J gene lost 8 bases, with 9 bases spanning the gap. This CDR3 reads CASSQGGREPQHF. In DNA form, the CDR3 reads TGTGCCAGCAGCCAAGGAGGCCGGGAGCCCCAGCATTTT.

The chain is built from TRBV11-2 and TRBJ1-1, with no clear D. Germline-derived CDR1 and CDR2 are SGHAT and FQNNGV. The CDR3 covers 16 residues. Trimming removed 2 bases at V and 1 base at J, with 14 bases between. CDR3 sequence (DNA): TGTGCCAGCAGCTTAAGCCCCGGGCTCAGGAACACTGAAGCTTTCTTT. This codes for CASSLSPGLRNTEAFF.

The chain combines TRBV18 with TRBJ1-3; no reliable D call. Looked up from germline, CDR1 is KGHSH and CDR2 is LQKENI. The CDR3 loop spans 14 amino acids. Deletions cut 3 bases from V and 0 bases from J, with 6 bases between. CDR3 in DNA: TGTGCCAGCTCACCTATCCTCTCTGGAAACACCATATATTTT. This translates into CASSPILSGNTIYF.

This chain links TRBV28 with TRBJ1-5; a weak D match, TRBD1 (6 bases). Germline V lookup: CDR1 MDHEN, CDR2 SYDVKM. This CDR3 has 16 amino acids. Trimming took off 2 bases at V and 0 bases at J, with 11 bases between the two ends. CDR3 nucleotide sequence: TGTGCCAGCAGTTTAACAGGGACTTATAGCAATCAGCCCCAGCATTTT. This translates into CASSLTGTYSNQPQHF.

The V call is TRBV28, the J call TRBJ2-2; tentative D call: TRBD1 (6 bases). Trimming took off 8 bases at V and 0 bases at J, with 13 bases between the two ends. From germline, CDR1 is MDHEN and CDR2 SYDVKM. The CDR3 consists of 15 residues. The chain's CDR3 is CASGTGTPNTGELFF. CDR3 nucleotides: TGTGCCAGCGGGACCGGGACACCGAACACCGGGGAGCTGTTTTTT.

The chain combines TRBV19 with TRBJ2-2, with D possibly TRBD2 on 5 matching bases. The CDR3 contains 16 residues. V lost 4 bases to trimming and J lost 1 base, with 13 bases between them. Germline CDR1 reads LNHDA; CDR2 reads SQIVND (reference sequence). For the CDR3, the DNA is TGTGCCAGTAGTAAGAGGAGGATGGGGAACACCGGGGAGCTGTTTTTT. It specifies CASSKRRMGNTGELFF.

V gene TRBV6-5 combines with J gene TRBJ2-2, with D uncertain. The germline V and J ends were trimmed by 5 bases and 6 bases, with 10 bases remaining between them. The CDR3 is made up of 13 amino acids. Germline CDR1 is MNHEY and CDR2 is SVGAGI. CDR3 loop: CASSPQFAGELFF. The CDR3 nucleotides read TGTGCCAGCAGTCCCCAGTTTGCCGGGGAGCTGTTTTTT.

As regards this clone: The identical CDR3 is also encoded by other nucleotide sequences in the sample. The chain uses TRBV12-5 and TRBJ1-1; 9 bases line up with TRBD1. Trimming at V came to 1 base and at J to 6 bases, leaving 0 bases not matched to a gene. This CDR3 comprises 13 residues. In germline, CDR1 is LGHNT, CDR2 FRNRAP. The CDR3 is CASGLGTGAEAFF. CDR3 nucleotides: TGTGCTAGTGGTTTGGGGACAGGGGCTGAAGCTTTCTTT. Full variable domain (missing parts from reference TRBV12-5 and TRBJ1-1): DARVTQTPRHKVTEMGQEVTMRCQPILGHNTVFWYRQTMMQGLELLAYFRNRAPLDDSGMPKDRFSAEMPDATLATLKIQPSEPRDSAVYFCASGLGTGAEAFFGQGTRLTVV.

The chain is built from TRBV30 and TRBJ2-7; TRBD1 or TRBD2 may be the D gene (5 bases each). V shed 2 bases and J shed 5 bases, with 10 bases lying between them. The CDR3 consists of 12 residues. CDR1 GTSNPN and CDR2 SVGIG come from the germline V gene (reference sequence). CDR3 DNA sequence: TGTGCCTGGAGTCCGGGGCTCAACGAGCAGTACTTC. This codes for CAWSPGLNEQYF. The whole variable domain, remainder taken from reference TRBV30 and TRBJ2-7, is SQTIHQWPATLVQPVGSPLSLECTVEGTSNPNLYWYRQAAGRGLQLLFYSVGIGQISSEVPQNLSASRPQDRQFILSSKKLLLSDSGFYLCAWSPGLNEQYFGPGTRLTVT.

This clone occurred once. This rearrangement joins TRBV10-3 to TRBJ1-4; 9 bases line up with TRBD1. J was trimmed by 8 bases and V by 6 bases; bases with no gene match: 4. CDR3 length: 13 amino acids. Per germline, CDR1 ENHRY and CDR2 SYGVKD. The CDR3 here is CAIRGTGREKLFF. Here the CDR3 DNA reads TGTGCCATCAGAGGGACAGGGAGGGAAAAACTGTTTTTT.

The chain couples TRBV7-9 to TRBJ2-6; D not resolved. Trimming stripped 3 bases from V and 1 base from J, with 7 bases between. The CDR3 sequence is 15 residues long. The germline V gene has CDR1 SEHNR and CDR2 FQNEAQ (reference sequence). In nucleotides, the CDR3 is TGTGCCAGCAGCTTGGTTGGTTCTGGGGCCAACGTCCTGACTTTC. Encoded protein: CASSLVGSGANVLTF.

This chain connects TRBV9 to TRBJ2-1, with 8 positions matching TRBD2. CDR3 size: 16 residues. V lost 0 bases to trimming and J lost 6 bases; unmatched junction nucleotides: 8. The germline V gene has CDR1 SGDLS and CDR2 YYNGEE. CDR3 nucleotide sequence: TGTGCCAGCAGCGTAGAGGCGGGAGGCCCCCCCAATGAGCAGTTCTTC. This codes for CASSVEAGGPPNEQFF.

The chain carries TRBV9 and TRBJ1-1; D gene unclear. Deletions cut 3 bases from V and 5 bases from J, with 20 bases between. This CDR3 contains 16 residues. Germline CDR1 and CDR2: SGDLS and YYNGEE. The CDR3 DNA reads TGTGCCAGCAGCGGAGGGTACATCAGAGGTGGGACTGAAGCTTTCTTT. Translation: CASSGGYIRGGTEAFF. Complete variable domain (other parts from reference TRBV9 and TRBJ1-1): DSGVTQTPKHLITATGQRVTLRCSPRSGDLSVYWYQQSLDQGLQFLIQYYNGEERAKGNILERFSAQQFPDLHSELNLSSLELGDSALYFCASSGGYIRGGTEAFFGQGTRLTVV.

The chain carries TRBV5-1 and TRBJ2-7; 12 bases line up with TRBD2. J lost 4 bases, V lost 4 bases, and 6 bases had no gene match. This CDR3 is 15 amino acids long. Looked up from germline, CDR1 is SGHRS and CDR2 is YFSETQ. CDR3 sequence reads: CASSPRTSGTYEQYF. The CDR3 DNA is TGCGCCAGCAGCCCTAGGACTAGCGGGACTTACGAGCAGTACTTC.

This chain joins TRBV19 and TRBJ1-1; no clear D. From germline, CDR1 is LNHDA and CDR2 SQIVND (reference sequence). With 2 bases removed from V and 2 bases from J, the gap between germline ends came to 6 bases. The CDR3 runs to 13 residues. Written as DNA, the CDR3 is TGTGCCAGTAGTATACAGATTAACACTGAAGCTTTCTTT. As protein: CASSIQINTEAFF.

This clone occurred a few times. The rearrangement uses TRBV29-1 and TRBJ2-2; D is undetermined. Trimming cost V 5 bases and J 0 bases, with 4 bases left between them. Germline V gives CDR1 SQVTM, CDR2 ANQGSEA. This CDR3 comprises 12 residues. CDR3 nucleotide sequence: TGCAGCGTTAAGGCGAACACCGGGGAGCTGTTTTTT. This gives the protein CSVKANTGELFF.

The rearrangement uses TRBV7-3 and TRBJ2-1; 7 bases agree with TRBD2. The CDR3 sequence is 13 residues long. CDR1 and CDR2 from the germline V gene are SGHTA and FQGTGA. V shed 5 bases, J shed 15 bases, and the junction held 13 bases outside the gene matches. The CDR3 is CASSQTQGGPWFF. CDR3 nucleotide sequence: TGTGCCAGCAGCCAAACTCAGGGAGGGCCGTGGTTCTTC. Full variable domain (rest looked up from reference TRBV7-3 and TRBJ2-1): GAGVSQTPSNKVTEKGKYVELRCDPISGHTALYWYRQSLGQGPEFLIYFQGTGAADDSGLPNDRFFAVRPEGSVSTLKIQRTERGDSAVYLCASSQTQGGPWFFGPGTRLTVL.

The V call is TRBV6-2 or TRBV6-3, the J call TRBJ2-1, with 9 bases matching TRBD2. CDR3 size: 15 residues. V shed 3 bases and J 8 bases; nucleotides not matched to a gene: 8. The V gene's germline CDR1 is MNHEY and CDR2 SVGEGT. This CDR3 reads CASSYSSGSFYEQFF. For the CDR3, the DNA is TGTGCCAGCAGTTATAGTAGCGGGAGTTTCTATGAGCAGTTCTTC.

This clone was seen a few times. The chain couples TRBV6-5 to TRBJ2-7; tentative D call: TRBD1 (5 bases). CDR1 is MNHEY, CDR2 SVGAGI, per germline. This CDR3 spans 13 amino acids. Trimming removed 7 bases from V and 0 bases from J, with 10 bases in between. The CDR3 nucleotides read TGTGCCAGCACCCCAACAGGCTCCTACGAGCAGTACTTC. Translated, it gives CASTPTGSYEQYF.

The chain employs TRBV7-9 and TRBJ1-2, with TRBD1 as a possible D gene (6 bases). Germline V lookup: CDR1 SEHNR, CDR2 FQNEAQ (reference sequence). The CDR3 has 12 residues. Trimming shortened V by 1 base and J by 7 bases, and 7 bases separated the two germline ends. CDR3 coding DNA: TGTGCCAGCAGCTTAGAACAGGGTGGCTACACCTTC. Its protein product is CASSLEQGGYTF.

The chain employs TRBV2 and TRBJ1-1; D remains unclear. Trimming removed 8 bases at V and 1 base at J, with 8 bases between. Germline values: CDR1 SNHLY, CDR2 FYNNEI. There are 12 residues in the CDR3. CDR3 nucleotide sequence: TGTGCCAGCGGTGCGGGGAACACTGAAGCTTTCTTT. It translates to CASGAGNTEAFF.

The chain joins TRBV6-6 to TRBJ2-7; D is possibly TRBD2 (6 bases). Germline V lookup: CDR1 MNHNY, CDR2 SVGAGI (reference sequence). The CDR3 has 13 residues. The V gene lost 7 bases and the J gene lost 4 bases, with 14 bases spanning the gap. The CDR3 loop reads CASTPPAGYEQYF. The CDR3 nucleotides read TGTGCCAGCACCCCCCCCGCGGGGTACGAGCAGTACTTC.

CDR3 in amino acids: CASSAGTLNTGELFF. In DNA form, the CDR3 reads TGTGCCAGCAGCGCCGGGACACTTAACACCGGGGAGCTGTTTTTT. This chain connects TRBV11-1 to TRBJ2-2; possible D gene TRBD1, 6 bases. CDR3 length equals 15 residues. From germline, CDR1 is SGHAT and CDR2 FQDESV (reference sequence). Trimming removed 5 bases at V and 2 bases at J, with 12 bases between.

The chain employs TRBV18 and TRBJ2-3, with 7 bases that match TRBD2. This CDR3 comprises 16 residues. V lost 1 base and J lost 3; bases outside the gene matches: 7. Germline assignment: CDR1 KGHSH and CDR2 LQKENI. The CDR3 sequence is CASSPLRGSLTDTQYF. In DNA form, the CDR3 reads TGTGCCAGCTCACCACTGCGGGGGTCCTTGACAGATACGCAGTATTTT.